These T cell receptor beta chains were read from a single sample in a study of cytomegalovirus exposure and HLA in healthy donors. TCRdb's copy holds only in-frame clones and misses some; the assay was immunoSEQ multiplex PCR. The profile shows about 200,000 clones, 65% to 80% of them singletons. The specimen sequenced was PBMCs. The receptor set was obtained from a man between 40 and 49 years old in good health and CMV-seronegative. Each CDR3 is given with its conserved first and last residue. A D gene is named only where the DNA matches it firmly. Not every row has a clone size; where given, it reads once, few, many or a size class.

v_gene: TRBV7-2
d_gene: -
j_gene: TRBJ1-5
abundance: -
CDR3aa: CASSSSGLKEPQHF
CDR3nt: TGTGCCAGCAGCTCTTCAGGGCTCAAGGAGCCCCAGCATTTT

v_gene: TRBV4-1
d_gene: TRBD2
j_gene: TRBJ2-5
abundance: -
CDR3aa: CASSRAGLAGETQYF
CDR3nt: TGCGCCAGCAGCCGCGCCGGACTAGCGGGAGAGACCCAGTACTTC

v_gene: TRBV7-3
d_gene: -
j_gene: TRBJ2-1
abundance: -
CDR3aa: CASSLTGQGYYNEQFF
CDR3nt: TGTGCCAGCAGCTTAACCGGCCAGGGCTACTACAATGAGCAGTTCTTC

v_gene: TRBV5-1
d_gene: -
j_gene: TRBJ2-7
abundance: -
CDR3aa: CASRPGEGHEQYF
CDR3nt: TGCGCCAGCAGGCCAGGGGAAGGGCACGAGCAGTACTTC

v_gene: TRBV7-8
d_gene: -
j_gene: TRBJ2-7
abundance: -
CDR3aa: CASSLIQRASYEQYF
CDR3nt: TGTGCCAGCAGCTTAATCCAGCGGGCCTCCTACGAGCAGTACTTC

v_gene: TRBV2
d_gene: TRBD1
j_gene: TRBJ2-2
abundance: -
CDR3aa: CASRTDRANTGELFF
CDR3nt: TGTGCCAGCAGAACAGACAGGGCGAACACCGGGGAGCTGTTTTTT

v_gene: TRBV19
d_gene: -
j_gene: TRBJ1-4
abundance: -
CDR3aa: CASSSGGRTNEKLFF
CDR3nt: TGTGCCAGTAGTTCGGGGGGACGGACTAATGAAAAACTGTTTTTT

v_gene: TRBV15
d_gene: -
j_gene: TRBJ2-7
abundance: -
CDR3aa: CATSVNNYEQYF
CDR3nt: TGTGCCACCAGCGTTAATAACTACGAGCAGTACTTC

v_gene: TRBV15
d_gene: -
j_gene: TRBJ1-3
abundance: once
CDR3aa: CATSGPGGVSGNTIYF
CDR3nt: TGTGCCACCAGCGGCCCAGGAGGGGTCTCTGGAAACACCATATATTTT

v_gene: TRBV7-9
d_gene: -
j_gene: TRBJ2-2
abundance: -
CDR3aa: CASSILSRENTGELFF
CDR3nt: TGTGCCAGCAGCATATTATCCAGGGAGAACACCGGGGAGCTGTTTTTT

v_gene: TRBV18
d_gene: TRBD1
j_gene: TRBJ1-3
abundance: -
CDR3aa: CASSPSGTAPGNTIYF
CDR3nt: TGTGCCAGCTCTCCCTCCGGGACAGCCCCTGGAAACACCATATATTTT

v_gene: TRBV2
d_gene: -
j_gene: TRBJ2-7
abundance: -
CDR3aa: CASSGDYEEQYF
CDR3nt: TGTGCCAGCAGCGGAGACTACGAGGAGCAGTACTTC

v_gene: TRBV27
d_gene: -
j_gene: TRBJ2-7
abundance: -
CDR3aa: CASRSQGPQLQYF
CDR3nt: TGTGCCAGCAGAAGCCAGGGGCCCCAGCTTCAGTACTTC

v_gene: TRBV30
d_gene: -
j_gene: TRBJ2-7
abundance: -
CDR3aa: CALGSSSF
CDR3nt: TGTGCCCTGGGGAGTTCCTCGTTC

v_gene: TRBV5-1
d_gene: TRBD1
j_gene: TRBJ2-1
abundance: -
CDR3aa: CASSLEGTGNEQFF
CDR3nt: TGCGCCAGCAGCTTGGAGGGGACAGGGAATGAGCAGTTCTTC

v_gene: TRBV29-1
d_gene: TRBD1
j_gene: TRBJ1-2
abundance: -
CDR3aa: CSVEVRQGGDGYTF
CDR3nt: TGCAGCGTTGAGGTCCGACAGGGGGGGGACGGCTACACCTTC

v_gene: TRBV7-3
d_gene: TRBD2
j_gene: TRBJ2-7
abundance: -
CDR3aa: CASSPRGGGGPGEQYF
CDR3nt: TGTGCCAGCAGCCCCCGGGGTGGGGGGGGACCGGGAGAGCAGTACTTC

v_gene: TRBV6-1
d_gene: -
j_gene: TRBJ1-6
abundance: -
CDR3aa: CASSGLESWGVSPLHF
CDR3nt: TGTGCCAGCAGTGGGCTTGAGTCGTGGGGCGTTTCACCCCTCCACTTT

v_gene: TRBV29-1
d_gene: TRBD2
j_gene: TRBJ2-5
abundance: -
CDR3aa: CSVEERPSGGDTSYFETQYF
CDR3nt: TGCAGCGTTGAAGAAAGACCCAGCGGGGGGGATACTTCCTATTTCGAGACCCAGTACTTC

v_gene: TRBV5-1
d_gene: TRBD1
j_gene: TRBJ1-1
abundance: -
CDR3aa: CASSANDRGYEAFF
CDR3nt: TGCGCCAGCAGCGCCAACGACAGGGGGTATGAAGCTTTCTTT

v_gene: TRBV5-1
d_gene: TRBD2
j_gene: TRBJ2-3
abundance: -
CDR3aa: CASSLTGAGGTDTQYF
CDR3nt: TGCGCCAGCAGCTTGACGGGAGCGGGGGGAACAGATACGCAGTATTTT

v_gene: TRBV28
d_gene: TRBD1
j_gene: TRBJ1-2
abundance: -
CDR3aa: CATGQGDYGYTF
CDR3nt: TGTGCCACGGGCCAGGGGGACTATGGCTACACCTTC

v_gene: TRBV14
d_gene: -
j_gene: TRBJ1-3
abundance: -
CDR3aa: CASSQVIARGNTIYF
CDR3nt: TGTGCCAGCAGCCAAGTTATTGCCAGGGGAAACACCATATATTTT

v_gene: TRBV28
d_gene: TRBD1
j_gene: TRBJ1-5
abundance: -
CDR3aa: CASSLRQGALGQPQHF
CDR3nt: TGTGCCAGCAGCCTCAGACAGGGGGCCTTAGGGCAGCCCCAGCATTTT

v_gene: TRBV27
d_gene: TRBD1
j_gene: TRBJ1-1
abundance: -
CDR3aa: CASSLAGGGTEAFF
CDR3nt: TGTGCCAGCAGTTTGGCAGGGGGCGGCACTGAAGCTTTCTTT

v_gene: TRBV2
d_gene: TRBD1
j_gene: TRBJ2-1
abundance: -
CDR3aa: CASRLQGGVGVEQFF
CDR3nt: TGTGCCAGCAGGTTACAGGGGGGCGTTGGGGTTGAGCAGTTCTTC